These T cell receptor beta chains were read from a single sample in a study of cytomegalovirus exposure and HLA in healthy donors. Data came from immunoSEQ multiplex PCR; TCRdb stores just in-frame clones and leaves some out. The profile shows more than 65,000 clones, about four fifths of them singletons. The sequenced sample consisted of PBMCs. The source is a man between 18 and 35 years old in good health and CMV-seronegative. The CDR3 runs from the conserved cysteine through the conserved F or W. Fields, in order: J gene, D gene, V gene, CDR3 protein, CDR3 DNA. A D gene is named only where the DNA matches it firmly.

TRBJ2-2 - TRBV4-3 CASSPSTVNTGELFF TGCGCCAGCAGCCCAAGTACTGTGAACACCGGGGAGCTGTTTTTT
TRBJ2-7 TRBD2 TRBV30 CAWSVSASGYEQYF TGTGCCTGGAGTGTGTCGGCTAGCGGGTACGAGCAGTACTTC
TRBJ1-2 - TRBV4-2 CASSHMPLDTNYGYTF TGTGCCAGCAGCCATATGCCCTTGGACACTAACTATGGCTACACCTTC
TRBJ2-5 - TRBV11-2 CASSQGGQETQYF TGTGCCAGCAGCCAGGGGGGCCAAGAGACCCAGTACTTC
TRBJ1-6 - TRBV5-4 CASSSYRTRTYNSPLHF TGTGCCAGCAGCTCCTACCGAACCCGTACCTATAATTCACCCCTCCACTTT
TRBJ2-4 - TRBV6-6 CASRGRANIQYF TGTGCCAGCAGGGGCAGGGCGAACATTCAGTACTTC
TRBJ1-1 - TRBV6-6 CASTSAGAEAFF TGTGCCAGCACCTCCGCCGGGGCTGAAGCTTTCTTT
TRBJ1-1 TRBD1 TRBV18 CASSPRGQIEAFF TGTGCCAGCTCACCCCGGGGACAGATTGAAGCTTTCTTT
TRBJ2-2 TRBD1 TRBV28 CASRDRGTGELFF TGTGCCAGCCGGGACAGGGGTACCGGGGAGCTGTTTTTT
TRBJ2-1 TRBD1 TRBV11-3 CASSPGGSGYNEQFF TGTGCCAGCAGCCCAGGGGGCTCGGGCTACAATGAGCAGTTCTTC
TRBJ2-7 - TRBV7-9 CASISYGSSYEQYF TGTGCCAGCATAAGTTATGGGAGCTCCTACGAGCAGTACTTC
TRBJ2-2 - TRBV4-3 CASRGESRSGELFF TGCGCCAGCAGAGGAGAGAGTAGAAGCGGGGAGCTGTTTTTT
TRBJ2-5 TRBD2 TRBV6-1 CASSELAGGQETQYF TGTGCCAGCAGTGAACTAGCGGGGGGGCAAGAGACCCAGTACTTC
TRBJ1-2 - TRBV7-9 CASSFDISLGYGYTF TGTGCCAGCAGCTTTGACATCTCCTTGGGCTATGGCTACACCTTC
TRBJ1-3 - TRBV7-6 CASSLGVAFNDYENTIYF TGTGCCAGCAGCTTAGGCGTCGCTTTTAATGACTACGAAAACACCATATATTTT
TRBJ1-1 - TRBV19 CASSIVNSEAFF TGTGCCAGTAGTATAGTAAACAGTGAAGCTTTCTTT
TRBJ1-3 TRBD1 TRBV5-1 CASSYTQGVAGNTIYF TGCGCCAGCAGCTACACACAGGGGGTTGCTGGAAACACCATATATTTT
TRBJ2-3 - TRBV28 CASSPSGRTDTQYF TGTGCCAGCAGCCCCAGCGGGCGCACAGATACGCAGTATTTT
TRBJ2-7 - TRBV6-5 CASSQGSEQYF TGTGCCAGCAGCCAGGGTAGCGAGCAGTACTTC
TRBJ2-7 - TRBV5-8 CASRGGITTYEQYF TGTGCCAGCAGGGGAGGTATTACGACCTACGAGCAGTACTTC